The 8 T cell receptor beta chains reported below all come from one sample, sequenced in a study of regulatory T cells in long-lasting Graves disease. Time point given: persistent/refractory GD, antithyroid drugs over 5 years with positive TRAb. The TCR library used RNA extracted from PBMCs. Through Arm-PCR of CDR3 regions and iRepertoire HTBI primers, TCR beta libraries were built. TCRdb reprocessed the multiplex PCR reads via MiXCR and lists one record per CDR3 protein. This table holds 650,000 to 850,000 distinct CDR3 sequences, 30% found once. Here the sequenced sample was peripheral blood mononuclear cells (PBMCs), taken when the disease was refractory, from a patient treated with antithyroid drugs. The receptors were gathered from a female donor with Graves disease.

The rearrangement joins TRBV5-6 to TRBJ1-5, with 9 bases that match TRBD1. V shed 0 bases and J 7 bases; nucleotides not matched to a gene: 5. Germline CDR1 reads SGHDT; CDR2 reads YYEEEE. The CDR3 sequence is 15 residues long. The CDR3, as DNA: TGTGCCAGCAGCTTGGGACAGGGGGTTGACCAGCCCCAGCATTTT. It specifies CASSLGQGVDQPQHF. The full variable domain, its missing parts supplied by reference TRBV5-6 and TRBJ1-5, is DAGVTQSPTHLIKTRGQQVTLRCSPKSGHDTVSWYQQALGQGPQFIFQYYEEEERQRGNFPDRFSGHQFPNYSSELNVNALLLGDSALYLCASSLGQGVDQPQHFGDGTRLSIL.

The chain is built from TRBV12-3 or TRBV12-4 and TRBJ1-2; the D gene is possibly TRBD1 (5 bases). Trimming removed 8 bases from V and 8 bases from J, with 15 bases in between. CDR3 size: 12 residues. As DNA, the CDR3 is TGTGCCAGCCGTTCGGGGGGTGGGGGCTACACCTTC. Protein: CASRSGGGGYTF.

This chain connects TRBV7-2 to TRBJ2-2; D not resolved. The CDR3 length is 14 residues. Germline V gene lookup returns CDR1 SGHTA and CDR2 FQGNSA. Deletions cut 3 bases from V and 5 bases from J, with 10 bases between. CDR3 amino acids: CASSFLRGTGELFF. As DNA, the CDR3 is TGTGCCAGCAGCTTCCTTCGTGGAACCGGGGAGCTGTTTTTT.

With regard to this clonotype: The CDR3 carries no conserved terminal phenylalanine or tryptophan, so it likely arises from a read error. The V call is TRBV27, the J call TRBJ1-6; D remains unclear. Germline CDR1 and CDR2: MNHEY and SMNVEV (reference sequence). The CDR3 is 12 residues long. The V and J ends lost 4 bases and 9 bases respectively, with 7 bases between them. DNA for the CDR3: TGTGCCAGCAGTTCAAGGCGTTCACCCCTCCACCTT. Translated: CASSSRRSPLHL.

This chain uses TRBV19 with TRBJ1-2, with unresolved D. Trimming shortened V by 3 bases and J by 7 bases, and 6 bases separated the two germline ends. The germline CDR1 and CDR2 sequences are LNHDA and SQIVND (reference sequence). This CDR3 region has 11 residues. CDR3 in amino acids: CASSMTGGYTF. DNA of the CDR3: TGTGCCAGTAGTATGACTGGTGGCTACACCTTC.

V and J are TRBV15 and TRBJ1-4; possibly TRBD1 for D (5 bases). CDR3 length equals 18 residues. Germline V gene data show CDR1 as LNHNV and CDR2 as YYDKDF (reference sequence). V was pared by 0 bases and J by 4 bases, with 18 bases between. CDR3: CATSRDWAGGTVNEKLFF. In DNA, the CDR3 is TGTGCCACCAGCAGAGATTGGGCAGGAGGGACCGTTAATGAAAAACTGTTTTTT.

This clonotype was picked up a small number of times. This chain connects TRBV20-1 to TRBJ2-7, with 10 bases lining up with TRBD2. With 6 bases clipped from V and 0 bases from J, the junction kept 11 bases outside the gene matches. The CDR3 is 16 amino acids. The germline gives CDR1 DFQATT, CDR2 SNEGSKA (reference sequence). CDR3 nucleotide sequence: TGCAGTGCGGGACTAGCGTCCAGGGGAAGCTCCTACGAGCAGTACTTC. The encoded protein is CSAGLASRGSSYEQYF.

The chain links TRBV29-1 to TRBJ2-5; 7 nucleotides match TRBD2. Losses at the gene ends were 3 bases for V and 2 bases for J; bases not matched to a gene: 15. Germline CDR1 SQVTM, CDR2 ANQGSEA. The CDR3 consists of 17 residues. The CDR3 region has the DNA TGCAGCGTTGATGGGAGGGCGCGGGATTTGCCACAAGAGACCCAGTACTTC. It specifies CSVDGRARDLPQETQYF.